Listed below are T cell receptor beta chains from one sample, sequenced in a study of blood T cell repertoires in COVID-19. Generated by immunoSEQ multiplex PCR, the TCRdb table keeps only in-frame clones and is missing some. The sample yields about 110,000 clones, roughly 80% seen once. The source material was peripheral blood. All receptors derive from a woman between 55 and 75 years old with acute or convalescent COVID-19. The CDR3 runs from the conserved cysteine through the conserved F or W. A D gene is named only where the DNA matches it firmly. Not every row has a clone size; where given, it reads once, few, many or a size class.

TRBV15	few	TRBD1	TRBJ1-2	TGTGCCACCAGCAGAGGACAGGGGGAGTACTATGGCTACACCTTC	CATSRGQGEYYGYTF
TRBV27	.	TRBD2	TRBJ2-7	TGTGCCAGCAAAGCGGGGGGGCCTTCGTTAAACGAGCAGTACTTC	CASKAGGPSLNEQYF
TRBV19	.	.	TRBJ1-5	TGTGCCAGTAGTATACTAGATAGCAATCAGCCCCAGCATTTT	CASSILDSNQPQHF
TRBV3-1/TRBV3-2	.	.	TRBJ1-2	TGTGCCAGCAGCCAAGGAGGGGGTTACGGGTCTGGCTACACCTTC	CASSQGGGYGSGYTF
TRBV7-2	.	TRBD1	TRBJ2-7	TGTGCCAGCAGCTCTCGACAGGGGAGGAGCAGCGAGCAGTACTTC	CASSSRQGRSSEQYF
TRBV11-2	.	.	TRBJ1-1	TGTGCCAGCAGCGGCGGGACCCCTGAAGCTTTCTTT	CASSGGTPEAFF
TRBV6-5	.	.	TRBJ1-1	TGTGCCAGCAGTTATCAAGCACGGAACACTGAAGCTTTCTTT	CASSYQARNTEAFF
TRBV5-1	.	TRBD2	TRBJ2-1	TGCGCCAGCAGCTTGGTCGCTAGCGGGGACAATGAGCAGTTCTTC	CASSLVASGDNEQFF
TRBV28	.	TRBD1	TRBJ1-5	TGTGCCAGCAGCCCCGGGACAGGGAATCGTCAGCCCCAGCATTTT	CASSPGTGNRQPQHF
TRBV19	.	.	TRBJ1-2	TGTGCCAGTATCAGAGGGGACACCAACTATGGCTACACCTTC	CASIRGDTNYGYTF
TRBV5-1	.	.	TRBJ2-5	TGCGCCAGCAGCTTTAACAACCAAGAGACCCAGTACTTC	CASSFNNQETQYF
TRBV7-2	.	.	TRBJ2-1	TGTGCCAGCAGCTTGGGTGGGGGCCTCTACAATGAGCAGTTCTTC	CASSLGGGLYNEQFF
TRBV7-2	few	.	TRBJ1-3	TGTGCCAGCAGCTTAGGCGGGAACACCATATATTTT	CASSLGGNTIYF
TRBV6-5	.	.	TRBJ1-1	TGTGCCAGCCGAGCGGATGGCCGGACTGAAGCTTTCTTT	CASRADGRTEAFF
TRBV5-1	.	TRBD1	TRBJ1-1	TGCGCCAGCAGCGGAACAGGGGGGCCGAGCGCTGAAGCTTTCTTT	CASSGTGGPSAEAFF
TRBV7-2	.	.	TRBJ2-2	TGTGCCAGCAGCTCTAATATTGTCGGGGAGCTGTTTTTT	CASSSNIVGELFF
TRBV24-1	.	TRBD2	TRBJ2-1	TGTGCCACCAGTGAGCAGACTAGCGGGGGGACCCAGTTCTTC	CATSEQTSGGTQFF
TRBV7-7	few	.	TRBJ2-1	TGTGCTAGCAGCCCCGGGATCGGGGAGCAGTTCTTC	CASSPGIGEQFF
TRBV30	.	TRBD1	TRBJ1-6	TGTGCCTGTAGACTTTGGACAGGGGATAATTCACCCCTCCACTTT	CACRLWTGDNSPLHF
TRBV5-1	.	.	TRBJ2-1	TGCGCCAGCAGCTTGGGGGCTGCCAACCTGGATGAGCAGTTCTTC	CASSLGAANLDEQFF